This T cell receptor (beta chain) came from a study of follicular helper T cells after annual influenza vaccination. Some clones are missing from TCRdb's copy, which holds only in-frame ones; the method was immunoSEQ multiplex PCR. This table holds 600 to 750 clones, around 86% found once. Noted time point: 2015-2016 season, pre-vaccination. The germline CDR1 and CDR2 sequences are SGHTA and FQGNSA. V lost 4 bases, J lost 2 bases, and 6 bases stayed unmatched. This CDR3 comprises 15 residues. The sample consisted of CXCR5+ CD38+ circulating T follicular helper cells from blood, taken on the day of influenza vaccination. Documented subset: circulating Tfh, non-naive CD4+CXCR5+PD-1+ (ICOS+CD38+ or ICOS-CD38-). The chain joins TRBV7-2 to TRBJ2-5; 8 nucleotides line up with TRBD1. The sequence came from an adult who received the influenza vaccine. As DNA, the CDR3 is TGTGCCAGCAGCTCCCATAACAGGGGGCAAGAGACCCAGTACTTC. This gives the protein CASSSHNRGQETQYF.